This T cell receptor beta chain was retrieved from a study of T-cell reconstitution after alpha-beta-depleted transplantation in children. In germline, CDR1 is SGHRS, CDR2 YFSETQ. Trimming left V 0 bases short and J 6 bases short, with 18 bases between. The CDR3 has 16 residues. This clonotype appeared many times. During its preparation, the TCRbeta library received unique molecular identifiers. TCRdb reprocessed the PCR reads with MiXCR, giving one entry per CDR3 protein. This sample has approximately 250,000 distinct CDR3 sequences, with about 9.6% found just once. The material was PBMCs from the stem cell graft donor, obtained from the stem cell graft. The genes are TRBV5-1 and TRBJ1-1; D is possibly TRBD1 (5 bases). The clonotype was recovered from a human donor who donated a stem cell graft to a child with SCID. Here the CDR3 DNA reads TGCGCCAGCAGCTTGGCCCCGGGACCCGGGTTGGCTGAAGCTTTCTTT. This encodes CASSLAPGPGLAEAFF.